Following are 9 T cell receptor beta chains from one sample sequenced in a study of T cell responses to AZD1222 COVID-19 vaccine. TCRdb's table, derived via immunoSEQ multiplex PCR, lists solely in-frame clones and lacks some. The table lists some 99,000 clones, about 88% of them singletons. The material was peripheral blood, obtained 28 days after the second AZD1222 dose. The origin of the receptors is an adult who received the AZD1222 COVID-19 vaccine.

This sequence joins TRBV15 and TRBJ2-6, with a tentative D call TRBD1 (5 bases). Germline V lookup: CDR1 LNHNV, CDR2 YYDKDF (reference sequence). The V end lost 9 bases, the J end lost 4 bases, and 13 bases lay between the germline ends. The CDR3 sequence is 14 residues long. CDR3 DNA sequence: TGTGCCACAGGTCAGGGCGGAGGGGCCAACGTCCTGACTTTC. Protein product: CATGQGGGANVLTF.

This rearrangement joins TRBV20-1 to TRBJ1-1; D is uncertain. This CDR3 comprises 11 residues. Germline-derived CDR1 and CDR2 are DFQATT and SNEGSKA (reference sequence). Trimming stripped 5 bases from V and 9 bases from J, with 13 bases between. CDR3 bases: TGCAGTGCTGCCTCGGGCTTCCAAGCTTTCTTT. This encodes CSAASGFQAFF.

The rearrangement joins TRBV11-1 to TRBJ2-3, with 10 bases fitting TRBD1. The CDR3 loop spans 16 amino acids. V trimming: 5 bases; J trimming: 2 bases; junction bases outside the gene matches: 7. Per germline, CDR1 SGHAT and CDR2 FQDESV (reference sequence). CDR3 loop: CASSEPGQGSTDTQYF. CDR3 sequence (DNA): TGTGCCAGCAGCGAGCCGGGACAGGGGTCCACAGATACGCAGTATTTT.

This chain connects TRBV2 to TRBJ2-2; either TRBD1 or TRBD2 may fit D (6 bases each). Germline assignment: CDR1 SNHLY and CDR2 FYNNEI. V lost 10 bases to trimming and J lost 6 bases, with 18 bases between them. This CDR3 spans 14 amino acids. For the CDR3, the DNA is TGTGCCACCCATGAACAGGGAGGTGCCGGGGAGCTGTTTTTT. Amino acid sequence: CATHEQGGAGELFF. Full variable domain (rest looked up from reference TRBV2 and TRBJ2-2): EPEVTQTPSHQVTQMGQEVILRCVPISNHLYFYWYRQILGQKVEFLVSFYNNEISEKSEIFDDQFSVERPDGSNFTLKIRSTKLEDSAMYFCATHEQGGAGELFFGEGSRLTVL.

The rearrangement links TRBV11-3 to TRBJ2-3, with D maybe TRBD2 (6 bases). CDR1 SGHNT and CDR2 YENEEA come from the germline V gene. This CDR3 spans 17 amino acids. V was shortened by 4 bases and J by 1 base, with 18 bases between the two germline ends. CDR3 residues: CASSSRSGSRGTDTQYF. DNA of the CDR3: TGTGCCAGCAGCTCCAGATCCGGGAGTCGGGGCACAGATACGCAGTATTTT.

This chain links TRBV27 with TRBJ1-4; D is possibly TRBD1 (6 bases). Germline assignment: CDR1 MNHEY and CDR2 SMNVEV (reference sequence). The CDR3 contains 14 residues. V shed 5 bases and J shed 10 bases, with 17 bases lying between them. As DNA, the CDR3 is TGTGCCAGCAGTCTTCGACAGGCATCCGGAAAACTGTTTTTT. As protein: CASSLRQASGKLFF.

DNA for the CDR3: TGTGCCAGCAGCTCGAACTGGGACAGGACCGGGGGCTACACCTTC. Its translation: CASSSNWDRTGGYTF. The J gene is TRBJ1-2, the V gene TRBV7-9, with 8 bases that match TRBD1. Germline assignment: CDR1 SEHNR and CDR2 FQNEAQ (reference sequence). CDR3 length: 15 residues. With 4 bases clipped from V and 8 bases from J, the junction kept 12 bases outside the gene matches.

The J gene is TRBJ2-7, the V gene TRBV10-3, with D unresolved. CDR3 length equals 13 residues. Germline CDR1 ENHRY, CDR2 SYGVKD. Trimming pared 0 bases from V and 2 bases from J, leaving 5 bases between. Written as DNA, the CDR3 is TGTGCCATCAGTGAGTCCCCGACCTACGAGCAGTACTTC. Encoded protein: CAISESPTYEQYF.

This chain uses TRBV7-2 with TRBJ2-3; 14 nucleotides agree with TRBD2. CDR3 length: 16 amino acids. Trimming cost V 6 bases and J 4 bases; bases outside gene matches: 6. Germline V gene lookup returns CDR1 SGHTA and CDR2 FQGNSA. As DNA, the CDR3 is TGTGCCAGCAGTTCAACGGGACTAGCGGGGGCAGATACGCAGTATTTT. This encodes CASSSTGLAGADTQYF.